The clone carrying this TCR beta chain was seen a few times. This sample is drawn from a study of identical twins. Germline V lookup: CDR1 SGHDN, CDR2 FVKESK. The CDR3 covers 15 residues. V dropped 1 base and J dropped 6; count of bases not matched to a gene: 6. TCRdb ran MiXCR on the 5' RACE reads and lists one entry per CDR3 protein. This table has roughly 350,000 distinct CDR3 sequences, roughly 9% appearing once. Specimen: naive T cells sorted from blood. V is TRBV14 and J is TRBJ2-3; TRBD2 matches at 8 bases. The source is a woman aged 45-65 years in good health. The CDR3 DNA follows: TGTGCCAGCAGCCAAGCCGGGAGGGCATACGATACGCAGTATTTT. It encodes CASSQAGRAYDTQYF.